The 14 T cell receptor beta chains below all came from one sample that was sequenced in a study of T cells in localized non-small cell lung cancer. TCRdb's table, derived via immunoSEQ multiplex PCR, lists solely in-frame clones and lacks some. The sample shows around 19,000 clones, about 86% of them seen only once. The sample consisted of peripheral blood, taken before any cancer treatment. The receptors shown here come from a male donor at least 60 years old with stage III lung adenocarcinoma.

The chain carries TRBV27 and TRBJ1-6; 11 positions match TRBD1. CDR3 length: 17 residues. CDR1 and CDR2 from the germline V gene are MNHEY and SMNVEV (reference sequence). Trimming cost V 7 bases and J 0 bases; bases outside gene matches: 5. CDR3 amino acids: CASTRTGGASYNSPLHF. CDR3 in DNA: TGTGCCAGCACCCGGACAGGGGGCGCCTCCTATAATTCACCCCTCCACTTT.

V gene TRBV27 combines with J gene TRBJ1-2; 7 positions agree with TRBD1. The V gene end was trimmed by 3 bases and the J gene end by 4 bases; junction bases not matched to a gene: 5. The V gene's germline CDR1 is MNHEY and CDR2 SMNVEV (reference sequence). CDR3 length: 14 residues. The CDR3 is CASSFGGQSYGYTF. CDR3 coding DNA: TGTGCCAGCAGTTTCGGGGGACAGTCCTATGGCTACACCTTC.

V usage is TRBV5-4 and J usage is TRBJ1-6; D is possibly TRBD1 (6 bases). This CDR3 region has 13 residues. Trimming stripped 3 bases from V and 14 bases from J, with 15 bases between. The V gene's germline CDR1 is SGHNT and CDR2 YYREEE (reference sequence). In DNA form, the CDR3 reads TGTGCCAGCAGCTCCGCGGGGGGGGGCTCCCTCCACTTT. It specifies CASSSAGGGSLHF. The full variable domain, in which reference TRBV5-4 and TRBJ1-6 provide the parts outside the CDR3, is ETGVTQSPTHLIKTRGQQVTLRCSSQSGHNTVSWYQQALGQGPQFIFQYYREEENGRGNFPPRFSGLQFPNYSSELNVNALELDDSALYLCASSSAGGGSLHFGNGTRLTVT.

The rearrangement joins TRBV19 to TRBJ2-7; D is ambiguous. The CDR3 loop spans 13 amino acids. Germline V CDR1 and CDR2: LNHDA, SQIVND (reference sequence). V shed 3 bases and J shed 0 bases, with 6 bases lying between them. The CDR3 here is CASSIQISYEQYF. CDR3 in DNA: TGTGCCAGTAGTATTCAGATCTCCTACGAGCAGTACTTC.

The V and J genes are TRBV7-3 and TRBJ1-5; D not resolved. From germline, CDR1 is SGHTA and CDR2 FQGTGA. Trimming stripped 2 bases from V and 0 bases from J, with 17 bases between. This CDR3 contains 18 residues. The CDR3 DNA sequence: TGTGCCAGCAGCTTACGCTCCCCGGGAGGGTATAGCAATCAGCCCCAGCATTTT. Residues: CASSLRSPGGYSNQPQHF.

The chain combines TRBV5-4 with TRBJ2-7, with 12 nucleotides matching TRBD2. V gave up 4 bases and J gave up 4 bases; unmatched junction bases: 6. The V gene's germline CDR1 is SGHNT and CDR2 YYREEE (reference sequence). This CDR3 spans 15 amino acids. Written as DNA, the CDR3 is TGTGCCAGCAGCCCTAGCGGGGGGGCCTTATACGAGCAGTACTTC. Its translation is CASSPSGGALYEQYF.

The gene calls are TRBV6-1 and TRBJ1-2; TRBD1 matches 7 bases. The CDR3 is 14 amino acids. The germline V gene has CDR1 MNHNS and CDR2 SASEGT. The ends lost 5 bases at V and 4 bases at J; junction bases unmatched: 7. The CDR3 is CASSKDRDGYGYTF. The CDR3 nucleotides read TGTGCCAGCAGTAAAGACAGGGATGGCTATGGCTACACCTTC.

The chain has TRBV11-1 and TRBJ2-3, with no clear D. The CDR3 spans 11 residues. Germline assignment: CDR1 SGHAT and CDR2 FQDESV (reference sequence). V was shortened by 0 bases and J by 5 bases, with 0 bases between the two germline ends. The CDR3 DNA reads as TGTGCCAGCAGCTTAGCAGATACGCAGTATTTT. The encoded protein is CASSLADTQYF.

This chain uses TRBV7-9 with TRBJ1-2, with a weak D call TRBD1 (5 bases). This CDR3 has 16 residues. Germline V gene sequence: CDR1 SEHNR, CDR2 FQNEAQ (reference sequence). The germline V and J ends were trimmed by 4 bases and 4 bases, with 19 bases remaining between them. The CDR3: CASSSDRGERGYGYTF. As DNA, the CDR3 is TGTGCCAGCAGCTCAGACCGGGGGGAACGAGGCTATGGCTACACCTTC.

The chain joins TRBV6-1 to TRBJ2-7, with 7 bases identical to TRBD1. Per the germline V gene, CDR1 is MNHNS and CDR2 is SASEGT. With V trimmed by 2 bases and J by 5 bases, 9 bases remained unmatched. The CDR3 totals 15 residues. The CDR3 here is CASSEPRGQRNEQYF. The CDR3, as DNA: TGTGCCAGCAGTGAACCCCGGGGACAGCGGAACGAGCAGTACTTC.

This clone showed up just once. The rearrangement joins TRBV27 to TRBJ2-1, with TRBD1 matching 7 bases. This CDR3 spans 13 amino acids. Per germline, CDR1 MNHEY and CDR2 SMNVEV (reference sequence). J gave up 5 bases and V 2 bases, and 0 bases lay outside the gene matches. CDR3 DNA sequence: TGTGCCAGCAGTTTAACAGGGGACAATGAGCAGTTCTTC. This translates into CASSLTGDNEQFF.

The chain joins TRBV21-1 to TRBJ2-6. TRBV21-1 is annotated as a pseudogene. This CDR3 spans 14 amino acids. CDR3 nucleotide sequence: TGTGCCAGCAGCAAAGGGTTTGGGGCCAACGTCCTGACTTTC. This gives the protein CASSKGFGANVLTF.

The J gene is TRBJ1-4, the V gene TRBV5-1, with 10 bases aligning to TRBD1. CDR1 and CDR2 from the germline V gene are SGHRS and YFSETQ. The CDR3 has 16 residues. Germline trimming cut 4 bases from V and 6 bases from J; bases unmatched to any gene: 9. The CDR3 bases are TGCGCCAGCAGCGTCGGGACAGGGGAGTTTTATGAAAAACTGTTTTTT. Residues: CASSVGTGEFYEKLFF.

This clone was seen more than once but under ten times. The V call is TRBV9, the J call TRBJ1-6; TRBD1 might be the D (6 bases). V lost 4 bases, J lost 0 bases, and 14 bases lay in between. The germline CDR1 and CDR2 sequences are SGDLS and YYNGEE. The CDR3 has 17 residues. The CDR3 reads CASSSGGGRSYNSPLHF. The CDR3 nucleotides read TGTGCCAGCAGCTCAGGAGGGGGGCGCTCCTATAATTCACCCCTCCACTTT.